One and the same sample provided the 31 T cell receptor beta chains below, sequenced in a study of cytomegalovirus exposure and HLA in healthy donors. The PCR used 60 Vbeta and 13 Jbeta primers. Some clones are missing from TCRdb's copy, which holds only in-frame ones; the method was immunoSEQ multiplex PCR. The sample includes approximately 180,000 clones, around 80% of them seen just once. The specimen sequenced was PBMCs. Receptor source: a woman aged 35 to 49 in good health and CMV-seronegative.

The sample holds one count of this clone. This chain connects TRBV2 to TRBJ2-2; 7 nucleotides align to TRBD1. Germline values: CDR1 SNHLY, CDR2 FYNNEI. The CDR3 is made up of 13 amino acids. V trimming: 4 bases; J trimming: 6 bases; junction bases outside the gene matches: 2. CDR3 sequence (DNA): TGTGCCAGCAGTGGACAGGGTGCCGGGGAGCTGTTTTTT. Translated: CASSGQGAGELFF.

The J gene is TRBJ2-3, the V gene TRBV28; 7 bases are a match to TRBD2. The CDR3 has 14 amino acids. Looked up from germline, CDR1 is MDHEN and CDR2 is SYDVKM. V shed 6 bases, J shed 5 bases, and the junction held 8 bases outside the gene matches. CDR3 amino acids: CASSWGGNGDTQYF. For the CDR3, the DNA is TGTGCCAGCAGCTGGGGGGGGAACGGAGATACGCAGTATTTT.

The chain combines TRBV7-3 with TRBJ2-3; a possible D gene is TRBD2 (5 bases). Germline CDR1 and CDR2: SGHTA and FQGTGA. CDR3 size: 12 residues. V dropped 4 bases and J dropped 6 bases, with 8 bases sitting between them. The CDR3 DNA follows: TGTGCCAGCAGCTCCCGGAGGGATACGCAGTATTTT. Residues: CASSSRRDTQYF.

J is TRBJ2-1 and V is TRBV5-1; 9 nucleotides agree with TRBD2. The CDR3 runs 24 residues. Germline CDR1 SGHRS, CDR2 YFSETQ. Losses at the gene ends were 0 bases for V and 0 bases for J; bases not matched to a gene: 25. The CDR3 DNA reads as TGCGCCAGCAGCTTGGCCGGCGGCGGGAGGGCCACGTCCCCTAAAGTCCGCTCCTACAATGAGCAGTTCTTC. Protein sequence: CASSLAGGGRATSPKVRSYNEQFF.

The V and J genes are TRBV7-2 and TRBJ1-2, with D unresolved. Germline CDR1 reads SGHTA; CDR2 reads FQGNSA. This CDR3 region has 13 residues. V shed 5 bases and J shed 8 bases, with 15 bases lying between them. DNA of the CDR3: TGTGCCAGCAGCCCGTTACGTTCAGGAGGCTACACCTTC. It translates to CASSPLRSGGYTF.

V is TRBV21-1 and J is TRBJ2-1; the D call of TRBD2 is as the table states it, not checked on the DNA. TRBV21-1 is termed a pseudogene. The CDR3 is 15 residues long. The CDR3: CASSKGGQYYNEQFF. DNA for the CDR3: TGTGCCAGCAGCAAGGGAGGGCAATATTACAATGAGCAGTTCTTC.

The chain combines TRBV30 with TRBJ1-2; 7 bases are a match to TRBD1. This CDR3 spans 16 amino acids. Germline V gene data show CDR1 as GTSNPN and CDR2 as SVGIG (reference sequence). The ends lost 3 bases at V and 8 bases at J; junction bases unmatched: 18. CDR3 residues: CAWSRNAGQTPEGYTF. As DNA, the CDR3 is TGTGCCTGGAGCCGTAACGCGGGACAGACCCCTGAGGGCTACACCTTC.

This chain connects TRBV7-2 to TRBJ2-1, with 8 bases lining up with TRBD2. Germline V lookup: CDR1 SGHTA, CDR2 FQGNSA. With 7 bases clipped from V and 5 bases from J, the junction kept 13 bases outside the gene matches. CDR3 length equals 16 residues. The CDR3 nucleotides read TGTGCCAGCATCATCCCGGGACTAGGTTCGGACAATGAGCAGTTCTTC. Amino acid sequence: CASIIPGLGSDNEQFF.

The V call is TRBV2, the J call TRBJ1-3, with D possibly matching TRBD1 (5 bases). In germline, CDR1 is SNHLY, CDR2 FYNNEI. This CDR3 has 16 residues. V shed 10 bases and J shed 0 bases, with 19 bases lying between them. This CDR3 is CATGRRGGLSGNTIYF. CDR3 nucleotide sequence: TGTGCCACCGGCCGTAGGGGAGGCCTCTCTGGAAACACCATATATTTT.

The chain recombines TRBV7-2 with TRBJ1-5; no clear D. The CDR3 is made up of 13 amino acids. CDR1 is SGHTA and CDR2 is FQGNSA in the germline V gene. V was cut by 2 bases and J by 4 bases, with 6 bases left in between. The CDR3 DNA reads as TGTGCCAGCAGCTTACTTCGTAATCAGCCCCAGCATTTT. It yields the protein CASSLLRNQPQHF.

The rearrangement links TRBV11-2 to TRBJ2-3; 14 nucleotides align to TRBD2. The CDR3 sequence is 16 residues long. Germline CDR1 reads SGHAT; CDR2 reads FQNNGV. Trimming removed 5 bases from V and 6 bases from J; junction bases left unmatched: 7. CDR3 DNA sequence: TGTGCCAGCAGCCTAAGACTAGCGGGAGGGCACGATACGCAGTATTTT. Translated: CASSLRLAGGHDTQYF.

CDR3: CAISGDRDANEKLFF. CDR3 sequence (DNA): TGTGCCATCAGTGGGGACAGGGACGCTAATGAAAAACTGTTTTTT. The chain couples TRBV10-3 to TRBJ1-4, with 9 bases fitting TRBD1. Germline-derived CDR1 and CDR2 are ENHRY and SYGVKD. Unmatched junction bases numbered 3, after V lost 4 bases and J lost 3 bases. The CDR3 covers 15 residues.

The CDR3 sequence: CASSLSGETTEAFF. In nucleotides, the CDR3 is TGTGCCAGCAGTTTATCGGGGGAGACCACTGAAGCTTTCTTT. The chain couples TRBV28 to TRBJ1-1; a possible D gene is TRBD1 (5 bases). The CDR3 is 14 amino acids. V lost 1 base and J lost 4, with 10 bases in between. Germline V gives CDR1 MDHEN, CDR2 SYDVKM.

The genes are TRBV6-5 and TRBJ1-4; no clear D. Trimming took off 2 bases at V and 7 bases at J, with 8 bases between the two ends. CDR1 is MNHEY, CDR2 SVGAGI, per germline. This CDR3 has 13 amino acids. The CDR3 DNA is TGTGCCAGCAGTTACCCCGGAGGTGAAAAACTGTTTTTT. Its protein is CASSYPGGEKLFF.

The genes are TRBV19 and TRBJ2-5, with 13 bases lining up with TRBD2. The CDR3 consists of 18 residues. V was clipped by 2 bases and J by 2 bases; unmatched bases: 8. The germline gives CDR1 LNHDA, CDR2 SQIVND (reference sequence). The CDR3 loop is CASSIFLGLAGVQETQYF. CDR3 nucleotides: TGTGCCAGTAGTATATTTCTCGGACTAGCGGGAGTACAAGAGACCCAGTACTTC.

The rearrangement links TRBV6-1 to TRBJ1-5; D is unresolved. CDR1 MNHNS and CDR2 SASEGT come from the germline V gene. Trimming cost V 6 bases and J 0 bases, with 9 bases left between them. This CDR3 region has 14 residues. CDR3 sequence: CASSHPGSNQPQHF. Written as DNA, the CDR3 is TGTGCCAGCAGCCACCCGGGTAGCAATCAGCCCCAGCATTTT.

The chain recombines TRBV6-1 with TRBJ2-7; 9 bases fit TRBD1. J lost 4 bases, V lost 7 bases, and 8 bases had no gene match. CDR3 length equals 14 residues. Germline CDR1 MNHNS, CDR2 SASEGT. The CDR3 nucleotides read TGTGCCAGCACCGAACAGGGGGCTCGGTACGAGCAGTACTTC. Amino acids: CASTEQGARYEQYF.

CDR3 nucleotide sequence: TGTGCCTGCCCGGGGGGGGCTGGAAACACCATATATTTT. It codes for CACPGGAGNTIYF. The V call is TRBV30, the J call TRBJ1-3; D is perhaps TRBD1 (5 bases). From germline, CDR1 is GTSNPN and CDR2 SVGIG (reference sequence). The germline V and J ends were trimmed by 6 bases and 2 bases, with 11 bases remaining between them. The CDR3 consists of 13 residues.

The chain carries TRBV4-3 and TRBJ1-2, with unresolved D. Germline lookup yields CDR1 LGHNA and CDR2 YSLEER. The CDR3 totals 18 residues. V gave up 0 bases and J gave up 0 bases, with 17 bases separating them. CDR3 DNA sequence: TGCGCCAGCAGCCAAGAGAAAATCCCTAGTCCGGCTAACTATGGCTACACCTTC. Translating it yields CASSQEKIPSPANYGYTF.

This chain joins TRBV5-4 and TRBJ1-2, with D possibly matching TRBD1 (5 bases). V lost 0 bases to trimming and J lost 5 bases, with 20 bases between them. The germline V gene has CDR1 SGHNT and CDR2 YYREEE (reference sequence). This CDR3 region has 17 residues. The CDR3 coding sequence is TGTGCCAGCAGCTTGGGGGGCAGATCGGGGGTCGGTTATGGCTACACCTTC. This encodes CASSLGGRSGVGYGYTF.

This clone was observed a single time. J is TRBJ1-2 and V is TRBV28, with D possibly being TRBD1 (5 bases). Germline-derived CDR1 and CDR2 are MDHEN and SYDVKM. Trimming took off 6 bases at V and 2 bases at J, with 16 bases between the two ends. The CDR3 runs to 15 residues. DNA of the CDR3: TGTGCCAGCAGGGGCCCCGGCGGACAAAACTATGGCTACACCTTC. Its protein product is CASRGPGGQNYGYTF.

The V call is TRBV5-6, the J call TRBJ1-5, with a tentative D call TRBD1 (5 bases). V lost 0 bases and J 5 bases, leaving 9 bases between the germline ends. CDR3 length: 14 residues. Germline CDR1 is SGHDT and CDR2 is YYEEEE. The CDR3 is CASSLGQTYQPQHF. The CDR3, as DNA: TGTGCCAGCAGCTTGGGACAGACGTATCAGCCCCAGCATTTT.

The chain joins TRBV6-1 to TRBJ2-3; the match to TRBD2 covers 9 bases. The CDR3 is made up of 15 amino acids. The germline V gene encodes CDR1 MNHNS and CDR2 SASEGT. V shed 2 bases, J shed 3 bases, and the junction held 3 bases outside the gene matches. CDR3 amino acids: CASSELAGLTDTQYF. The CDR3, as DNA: TGTGCCAGCAGTGAACTAGCGGGACTAACAGATACGCAGTATTTT.

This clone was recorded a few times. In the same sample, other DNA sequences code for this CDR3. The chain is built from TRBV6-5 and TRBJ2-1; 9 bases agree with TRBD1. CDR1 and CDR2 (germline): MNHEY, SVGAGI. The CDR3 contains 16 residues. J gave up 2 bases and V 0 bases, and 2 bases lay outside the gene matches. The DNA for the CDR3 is TGTGCCAGCAGTTACTCGAACAGGGGGCCCTACAATGAGCAGTTCTTC. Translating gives CASSYSNRGPYNEQFF.

CDR3 DNA: TGCGCCAGCAGCCAGGCCCTCGGGACTATGAGAAATGAGCAGTTCTTC. It codes for CASSQALGTMRNEQFF. The rearrangement links TRBV4-1 to TRBJ2-1; 7 positions agree with TRBD2. This CDR3 has 16 residues. Trimming cost V 3 bases and J 7 bases; bases outside gene matches: 12. CDR1 MGHRA and CDR2 YSYEKL come from the germline V gene.

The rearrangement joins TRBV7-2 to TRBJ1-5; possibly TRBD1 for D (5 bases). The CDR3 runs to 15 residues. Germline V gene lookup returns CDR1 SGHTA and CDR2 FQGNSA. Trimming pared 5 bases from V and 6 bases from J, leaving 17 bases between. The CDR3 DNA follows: TGTGCCAGCAGCCCCACGGGGGACGGAGTTCAGCCCCAGCATTTT. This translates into CASSPTGDGVQPQHF.

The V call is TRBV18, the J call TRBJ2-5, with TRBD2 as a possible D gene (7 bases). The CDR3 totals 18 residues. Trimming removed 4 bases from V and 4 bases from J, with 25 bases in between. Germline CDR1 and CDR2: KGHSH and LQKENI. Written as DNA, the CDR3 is TGTGCCAGCTCACACCCCCCCCGGGACGGGGGGCGAGTAGAGACCCAGTACTTC. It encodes CASSHPPRDGGRVETQYF. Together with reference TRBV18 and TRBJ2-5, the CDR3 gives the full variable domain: NAGVMQNPRHLVRRRGQEARLRCSPMKGHSHVYWYRQLPEEGLKFMVYLQKENIIDESGMPKERFSAEFPKEGPSILRIQQVVRGDSAAYFCASSHPPRDGGRVETQYFGPGTRLLVL.

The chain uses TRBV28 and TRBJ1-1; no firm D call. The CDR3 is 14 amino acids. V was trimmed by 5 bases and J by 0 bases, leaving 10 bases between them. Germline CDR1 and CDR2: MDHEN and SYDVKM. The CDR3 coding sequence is TGTGCCAGCAGTACCCAGTATGTGAACACTGAAGCTTTCTTT. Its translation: CASSTQYVNTEAFF.

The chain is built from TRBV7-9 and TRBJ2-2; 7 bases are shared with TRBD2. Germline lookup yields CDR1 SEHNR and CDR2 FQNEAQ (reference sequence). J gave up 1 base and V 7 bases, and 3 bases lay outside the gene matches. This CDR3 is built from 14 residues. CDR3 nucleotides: TGTGCCAGCAAGCCTAGCGGGAACACCGGGGAGCTGTTTTTT. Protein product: CASKPSGNTGELFF.

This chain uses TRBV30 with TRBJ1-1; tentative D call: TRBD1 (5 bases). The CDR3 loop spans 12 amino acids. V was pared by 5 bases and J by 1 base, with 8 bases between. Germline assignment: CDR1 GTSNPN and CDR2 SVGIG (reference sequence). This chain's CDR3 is CAWHQGNTEAFF. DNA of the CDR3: TGTGCCTGGCACCAGGGGAACACTGAAGCTTTCTTT. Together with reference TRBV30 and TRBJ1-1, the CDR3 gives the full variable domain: SQTIHQWPATLVQPVGSPLSLECTVEGTSNPNLYWYRQAAGRGLQLLFYSVGIGQISSEVPQNLSASRPQDRQFILSSKKLLLSDSGFYLCAWHQGNTEAFFGQGTRLTVV.

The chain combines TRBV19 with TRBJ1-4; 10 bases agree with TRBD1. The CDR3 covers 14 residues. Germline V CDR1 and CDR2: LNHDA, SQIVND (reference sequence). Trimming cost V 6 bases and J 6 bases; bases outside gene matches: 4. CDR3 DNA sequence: TGTGCCAGTAGCTCCGGGACAGGGGATGAAAAACTGTTTTTT. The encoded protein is CASSSGTGDEKLFF.